What follows are 23 T cell receptor beta chains derived from one specimen sequenced in a study of cytomegalovirus exposure and HLA in healthy donors. Libraries were prepared by immunoSEQ multiplex PCR; TCRdb keeps only in-frame clonotypes and omits some of them. Of 140,000 to 150,000 clones detected, approximately 90% appear once; the ten largest clones hold 0.6% to 0.8%. Sequencing used PBMCs. Receptor source: a man aged 18-30 years in good health and CMV-seronegative.

V usage is TRBV27 and J usage is TRBJ2-5, with 7 nucleotides matching TRBD1. This CDR3 is 15 amino acids long. From germline, CDR1 is MNHEY and CDR2 SMNVEV (reference sequence). Trimming at V came to 2 bases and at J to 3 bases, leaving 6 bases not matched to a gene. In nucleotides, the CDR3 is TGTGCCAGCAGTTTAGTTACAGGGGCCGAAGAGACCCAGTACTTC. Translating gives CASSLVTGAEETQYF.

The chain has TRBV6-5 and TRBJ1-4; possible D gene TRBD1, 5 bases. The germline CDR1 and CDR2 sequences are MNHEY and SVGAGI. The CDR3 covers 14 residues. V lost 6 bases to trimming and J lost 0 bases, with 8 bases between them. The CDR3, as DNA: TGTGCCAGCAGATTGACAGCAACTAATGAAAAACTGTTTTTT. Protein: CASRLTATNEKLFF.

The V call is TRBV6-6, the J call TRBJ1-5; D is ambiguous. The CDR3 runs 14 residues. Germline-derived CDR1 and CDR2 are MNHNY and SVGAGI (reference sequence). V lost 7 bases and J lost 1, with 11 bases in between. DNA of the CDR3: TGTGCCAGCACCACGGGAGAAAGCAATCAGCCCCAGCATTTT. Protein product: CASTTGESNQPQHF.

This chain uses TRBV9 with TRBJ1-1, with D unclear. The V end was cut by 1 base, the J end by 7 bases, with 14 bases between. CDR1 SGDLS and CDR2 YYNGEE come from the germline V gene. This CDR3 has 14 amino acids. The CDR3 reads CASSVLGQAGEAFF. CDR3 bases: TGTGCCAGCAGCGTACTTGGGCAGGCCGGTGAAGCTTTCTTT.

V usage is TRBV6-5 and J usage is TRBJ2-1; TRBD2 matches 13 bases. This CDR3 contains 15 residues. Germline trimming cut 4 bases from V and 9 bases from J; bases unmatched to any gene: 6. Germline values: CDR1 MNHEY, CDR2 SVGAGI. The CDR3 protein is CASSSTSGGAGEQFF. CDR3 bases: TGTGCCAGCAGTTCTACTAGCGGGGGGGCGGGTGAGCAGTTCTTC.

The chain links TRBV9 to TRBJ1-5; TRBD1 agrees at 8 bases. V shed 4 bases, J shed 0 bases, and the junction held 3 bases outside the gene matches. Per germline, CDR1 SGDLS and CDR2 YYNGEE. This CDR3 spans 15 amino acids. CDR3 protein: CASSTGTGSNQPQHF. The CDR3 region has the DNA TGTGCCAGCAGCACTGGGACAGGTAGCAATCAGCCCCAGCATTTT.

This chain connects TRBV11-2 to TRBJ2-7; 10 bases align to TRBD2. Germline CDR1 reads SGHAT; CDR2 reads FQNNGV. The CDR3 runs to 16 residues. Trimming at V came to 0 bases and at J to 6 bases, leaving 8 bases not matched to a gene. The CDR3: CASSLDQASGGVEQYF. In DNA, the CDR3 is TGTGCCAGCAGCTTAGATCAGGCTAGCGGGGGTGTCGAGCAGTACTTC.

The chain carries TRBV5-1 and TRBJ2-3; tentatively, D is TRBD2 (5 bases). With 1 base removed from V and 4 bases from J, the gap between germline ends came to 13 bases. This CDR3 is built from 15 residues. The V gene's germline CDR1 is SGHRS and CDR2 YFSETQ. The CDR3 DNA is TGCGCCAGCAGCTTGTCCGGGAAAGGTCCAGATACGCAGTATTTT. It translates to CASSLSGKGPDTQYF.

This chain connects TRBV29-1 to TRBJ1-2; 8 bases line up with TRBD1. J was trimmed by 4 bases and V by 3 bases; bases with no gene match: 1. This CDR3 comprises 12 residues. Germline loops: CDR1 SQVTM, CDR2 ANQGSEA. This CDR3 is CSVDGQGYGYTF. The CDR3 nucleotides are TGCAGCGTTGACGGACAGGGCTATGGCTACACCTTC.

The gene calls are TRBV30 and TRBJ1-5; D is unclear. Trimming took 0 bases from V and 0 from J, leaving 6 bases between them. This CDR3 is built from 14 residues. In germline, CDR1 is GTSNPN, CDR2 SVGIG (reference sequence). CDR3 sequence reads: CAWSVRGSNQPQHF. CDR3 in DNA: TGTGCCTGGAGTGTAAGAGGTAGCAATCAGCCCCAGCATTTT.

The chain couples TRBV19 to TRBJ2-1, with D possibly being TRBD2 (6 bases). V was clipped by 1 base and J by 2 bases, with 9 bases between them. Germline CDR1 is LNHDA and CDR2 is SQIVND (reference sequence). This CDR3 is built from 15 residues. The CDR3 sequence is CASSIVRTTYNEQFF. The CDR3 DNA is TGTGCCAGTAGTATAGTCCGGACTACCTACAATGAGCAGTTCTTC.

V is TRBV29-1 and J is TRBJ2-5; 10 bases are shared with TRBD2. With V trimmed by 0 bases and J by 7 bases, 11 bases remained unmatched. This CDR3 has 16 residues. Germline loops: CDR1 SQVTM, CDR2 ANQGSEA. The DNA for the CDR3 is TGCAGCGTTGAAGATCAGCCTAGCGGGGGCCCATGGACCCAGTACTTC. Protein: CSVEDQPSGGPWTQYF. Based on the CDR3 plus reference TRBV29-1 and TRBJ2-5, the full variable domain is SAVISQKPSRDICQRGTSLTIQCQVDSQVTMMFWYRQQPGQSLTLIATANQGSEATYESGFVIDKFPISRPNLTFSTLTVSNMSPEDSSIYLCSVEDQPSGGPWTQYFGPGTRLLVL.

The chain is built from TRBV7-8 and TRBJ2-1; 7 nucleotides match TRBD1. With 7 bases clipped from V and 2 bases from J, the junction kept 8 bases outside the gene matches. Per the germline V gene, CDR1 is SGHVS and CDR2 is FQNEAQ. The CDR3 loop spans 15 amino acids. The CDR3 loop is CASTFEGATYNEQFF. CDR3 DNA sequence: TGTGCCAGCACATTTGAGGGGGCGACCTACAATGAGCAGTTCTTC. The entire variable domain, with the rest obtained from reference TRBV7-8 and TRBJ2-1, is as follows: GAGVSQSPRYKVAKRGQDVALRCDPISGHVSLFWYQQALGQGPEFLTYFQNEAQLDKSGLPSDRFFAERPEGSVSTLKIQRTQQEDSAVYLCASTFEGATYNEQFFGPGTRLTVL.

The chain carries TRBV18 and TRBJ2-7, with a weak D call TRBD1 (5 bases). With 3 bases removed from V and 0 bases from J, the gap between germline ends came to 12 bases. The CDR3 totals 15 residues. Germline loops: CDR1 KGHSH, CDR2 LQKENI. CDR3 DNA sequence: TGTGCCAGCTCACCGGGGCAGGGCCGCTCCTACGAGCAGTACTTC. Its protein is CASSPGQGRSYEQYF.

This clone turned up a few times. V and J are TRBV5-6 and TRBJ2-4; 8 bases fit TRBD2. Germline V gene data show CDR1 as SGHDT and CDR2 as YYEEEE. The V and J ends lost 6 bases and 4 bases, in that order; junction bases with no gene match: 6. The CDR3 totals 14 residues. In nucleotides, the CDR3 is TGTGCCAGCACCCCCCGGGGGGGAAAAAACATTCAGTACTTC. This gives the protein CASTPRGGKNIQYF. Filled out from reference TRBV5-6 and TRBJ2-4, the complete variable domain reads DAGVTQSPTHLIKTRGQQVTLRCSPKSGHDTVSWYQQALGQGPQFIFQYYEEEERQRGNFPDRFSGHQFPNYSSELNVNALLLGDSALYLCASTPRGGKNIQYFGAGTRLSVL.

This chain links TRBV27 with TRBJ1-6, with 7 bases matching TRBD1. The J segment lost 2 bases and the V segment lost 2 bases, leaving 3 bases of the junction unmatched. The germline CDR1 and CDR2 sequences are MNHEY and SMNVEV (reference sequence). This CDR3 contains 16 residues. CDR3 coding DNA: TGTGCCAGCAGTTTAGACAGGGTCGCCTATAATTCACCCCTCCACTTT. This translates into CASSLDRVAYNSPLHF.

V is TRBV12-5 and J is TRBJ1-2; maybe TRBD1 (6 bases). Trimming left V 3 bases short and J 6 bases short, with 11 bases between. The CDR3 contains 13 residues. Looked up from germline, CDR1 is LGHNT and CDR2 is FRNRAP. CDR3: CASGLGQTHGYTF. The CDR3 DNA follows: TGTGCTAGTGGTTTAGGACAGACGCATGGCTACACCTTC.

The chain couples TRBV19 to TRBJ2-2; D unresolved. From germline, CDR1 is LNHDA and CDR2 SQIVND (reference sequence). V shed 5 bases and J shed 1 base, with 11 bases lying between them. The CDR3 covers 15 residues. This chain's CDR3 is CASSWAGLNTGELFF. The CDR3 nucleotides are TGTGCCAGTAGTTGGGCAGGCCTGAACACCGGGGAGCTGTTTTTT. Looking up the rest from reference TRBV19 and TRBJ2-2 gives the full variable domain: DGGITQSPKYLFRKEGQNVTLSCEQNLNHDAMYWYRQDPGQGLRLIYYSQIVNDFQKGDIAEGYSVSREKKESFPLTVTSAQKNPTAFYLCASSWAGLNTGELFFGEGSRLTVL.

V gene TRBV5-1 combines with J gene TRBJ2-1; the match to TRBD2 covers 15 bases. Germline V gene lookup returns CDR1 SGHRS and CDR2 YFSETQ. Unmatched junction bases numbered 13, after V lost 0 bases and J lost 6 bases. CDR3 length: 20 residues. CDR3 sequence: CASSLAGGLAGGPIANEQFF. The CDR3 DNA is TGCGCCAGCAGCTTGGCCGGAGGACTAGCGGGAGGGCCGATAGCCAATGAGCAGTTCTTC.

The chain joins TRBV19 to TRBJ1-2, with TRBD1 matching 7 bases. CDR3 length: 13 residues. J gave up 4 bases and V 3 bases, and 2 bases lay outside the gene matches. The germline V gene encodes CDR1 LNHDA and CDR2 SQIVND (reference sequence). CDR3 nucleotide sequence: TGTGCCAGTAGTATGGGGGACAGCTATGGCTACACCTTC. Translating gives CASSMGDSYGYTF.

The chain recombines TRBV7-6 with TRBJ1-2; the D is unclear. This CDR3 is 15 amino acids long. Trimming took off 5 bases at V and 2 bases at J, with 15 bases between the two ends. Germline-derived CDR1 and CDR2 are SGHVS and FNYEAQ. CDR3 protein: CASSPTPDGNYGYTF. The CDR3 DNA reads as TGTGCCAGCAGCCCTACGCCCGACGGGAACTATGGCTACACCTTC.

This clone appeared once. The chain carries TRBV7-9 and TRBJ1-1, with no clear D. Germline CDR1 reads SEHNR; CDR2 reads FQNEAQ (reference sequence). Deletions cut 4 bases from V and 2 bases from J, with 11 bases between. CDR3 size: 14 residues. Here the CDR3 reads CASSSSASNTEAFF. The CDR3 DNA reads TGTGCCAGCAGCTCCAGTGCCAGTAACACTGAAGCTTTCTTT. The variable domain in full, with the rest retrieved from reference TRBV7-9 and TRBJ1-1, is DTGVSQNPRHKITKRGQNVTFRCDPISEHNRLYWYRQTLGQGPEFLTYFQNEAQLEKSRLLSDRFSAERPKGSFSTLEIQRTEQGDSAMYLCASSSSASNTEAFFGQGTRLTVV.

The chain employs TRBV25-1 and TRBJ2-5, with 8 bases that match TRBD1. V gave up 7 bases and J gave up 5 bases; unmatched junction bases: 12. The CDR3 spans 15 residues. Germline V CDR1 and CDR2: MGHDK, SYGVNS. The CDR3 bases are TGTGCCAGCATCTCGGGACAGGCCTCCTGGGAGACCCAGTACTTC. Amino acid sequence: CASISGQASWETQYF.